This TCR beta chain was identified during a study of blood T cell repertoires in COVID-19. Study in general: Samples representing acute and convalescent COVID-19 were sourced from the United States, Italy and Spain.

The V end was cut by 7 bases, the J end by 8 bases, with 9 bases between. Per germline, CDR1 SQVTM and CDR2 ANQGSEA. This CDR3 comprises 10 residues. Participants' reported clinical history set cohort assignment. In the original workflow: Estimation of nucleated cell counts relied on the amplification of reference gene primers. The table came from immunoSEQ multiplex PCR; TCRdb's copy has only in-frame clones and leaves some out. V and J calls and clone size are given by that table; D and trimming were obtained from the DNA. The table has some 180,000 clones, around 85% seen once. The V gene is TRBV29-1, the J gene TRBJ2-1; D uncertain. Sequenced input: PBMCs or T cells enriched from blood (not recorded which). The origin of this receptor is a man aged 40-49 years who had recovered from COVID-19. The CDR3: CSGEMYEQFF. The CDR3 coding sequence is TGCAGCGGCGAGATGTATGAGCAGTTCTTC.